This T cell receptor beta chain was recovered during a study of T-cell reconstitution after alpha-beta-depleted transplantation in children. Whole-study findings and limits: One year post-transplant, T-cell counts and diversity were largely derived from T cells produced anew.

This clonotype appeared many times. Its specificity is not known. Researchers prepared the TCRbeta library using unique molecular identifiers, the study reports. Using its own MiXCR run on the PCR reads, TCRdb lists one record per CDR3 protein. The sample gives 250,000 to 300,000 distinct CDR3 sequences, roughly 7.8% of which show up once; 9.1% is in the top ten. This CDR3 spans 13 amino acids. CDR1 is KGHDR, CDR2 SFDVKD, per germline. V was shortened by 9 bases and J by 6 bases, with 17 bases between the two germline ends. The V and J genes are TRBV24-1 and TRBJ2-7, with D uncertain. Sequenced here: peripheral blood, sampled 360 days after TCRalphabeta/CD19-depleted stem cell transplant. This sequence was found in a female patient aged 2 to 10 who had a stem cell transplant for Fanconi anemia, so the T cells may come from the graft donor. CDR3 in amino acids: CATRIGGIFEQYF. The DNA of the CDR3 is TGTGCCACCCGGATCGGTGGGATATTCGAGCAGTACTTC.